This record concerns one T cell receptor beta chain sequence. Antigen specificity is unknown. The data belong to a study of T cells expressing NK-cell markers. Study results and limitations: Whether the expanded NKG2C+ T cell clones recognized HCMV remained unclear.

The cDNA for TCR beta came from 5'RACE template switching with UMIs. Following a re-call of the 5' RACE reads, TCRdb has one entry per CDR3 protein and lacks DNA. This listing includes 350,000 to 500,000 distinct CDR3 sequences. The CDR3 is 15 residues long. Looked up from germline, CDR1 is SGHAT and CDR2 is FQNNGV. The specimen was blood T cells: a sorted CD56 or NKG2C T cell subset, CD4+ or CD8+ T cells, or bulk PBMC T cells (not recorded which). The chain joins TRBV11-2 to TRBJ1-1; TCRdb designates TRBD1, a call that cannot be tested without DNA. The receptor's source is a woman between 18 and 75 years old in good health. CDR3 region: CASSRPIQGGPEAFF.